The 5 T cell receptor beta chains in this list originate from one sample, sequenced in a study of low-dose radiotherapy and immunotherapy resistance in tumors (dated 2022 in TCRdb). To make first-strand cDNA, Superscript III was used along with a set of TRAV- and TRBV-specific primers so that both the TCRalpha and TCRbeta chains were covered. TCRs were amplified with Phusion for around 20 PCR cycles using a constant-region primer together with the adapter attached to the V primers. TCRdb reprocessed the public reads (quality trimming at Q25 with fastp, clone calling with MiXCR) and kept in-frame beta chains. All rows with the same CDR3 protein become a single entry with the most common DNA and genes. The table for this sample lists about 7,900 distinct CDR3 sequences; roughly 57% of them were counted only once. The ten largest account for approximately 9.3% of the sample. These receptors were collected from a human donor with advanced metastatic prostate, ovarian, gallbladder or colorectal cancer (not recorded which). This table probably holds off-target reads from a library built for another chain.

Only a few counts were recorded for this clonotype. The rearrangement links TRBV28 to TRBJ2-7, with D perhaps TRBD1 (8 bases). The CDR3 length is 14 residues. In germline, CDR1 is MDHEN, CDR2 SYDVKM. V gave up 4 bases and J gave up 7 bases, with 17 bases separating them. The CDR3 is CASSSSGQGGEQYF. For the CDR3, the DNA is TGTGCCAGCAGTTCTAGCGGACAGGGAGGAGAGCAGTACTTC.

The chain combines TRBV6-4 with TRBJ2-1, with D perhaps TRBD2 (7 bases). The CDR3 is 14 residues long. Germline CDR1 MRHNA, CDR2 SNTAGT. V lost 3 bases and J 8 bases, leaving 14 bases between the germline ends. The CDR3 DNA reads TGTGCCAGCAGTGAGGGGGGGGCGGGAGATGAGCAGTTCTTC. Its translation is CASSEGGAGDEQFF.

CDR3 bases: TGTGCCAGCAGCTTAGCCCTAGGAATGGGCACTGAAGCTTTCTTT. Translated, it gives CASSLALGMGTEAFF. This chain connects TRBV7-9 to TRBJ1-1, with D uncertain. Trimming stripped 0 bases from V and 4 bases from J, with 12 bases between. The CDR3 spans 15 residues. Germline V CDR1 and CDR2: SEHNR, FQNEAQ (reference sequence).

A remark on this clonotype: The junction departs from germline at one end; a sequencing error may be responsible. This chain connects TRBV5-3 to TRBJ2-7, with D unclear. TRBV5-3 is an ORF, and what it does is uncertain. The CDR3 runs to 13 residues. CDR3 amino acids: CASSLNTHYEQYF. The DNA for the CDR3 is TGTGCCAGCAGCTTGAATACTCACTACGAGCAGTACTTC.

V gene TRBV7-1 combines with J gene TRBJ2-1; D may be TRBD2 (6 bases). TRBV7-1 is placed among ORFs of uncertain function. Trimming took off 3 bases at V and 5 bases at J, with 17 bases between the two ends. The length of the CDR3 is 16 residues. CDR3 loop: CASSSWGGRADNEQFF. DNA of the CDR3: TGTGCCAGCAGCTCCTGGGGAGGCCGAGCTGACAATGAGCAGTTCTTC.